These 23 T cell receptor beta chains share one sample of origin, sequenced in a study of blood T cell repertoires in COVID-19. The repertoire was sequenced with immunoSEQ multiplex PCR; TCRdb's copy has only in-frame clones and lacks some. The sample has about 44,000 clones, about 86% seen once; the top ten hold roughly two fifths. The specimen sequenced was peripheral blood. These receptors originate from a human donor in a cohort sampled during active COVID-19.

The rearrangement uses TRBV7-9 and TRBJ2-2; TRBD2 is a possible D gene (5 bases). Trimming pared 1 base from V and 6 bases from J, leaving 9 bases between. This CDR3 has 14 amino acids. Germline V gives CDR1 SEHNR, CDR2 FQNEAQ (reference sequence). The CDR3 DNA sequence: TGTGCCAGCAGCTTAGATACCGGGGCCGGGGAGCTGTTTTTT. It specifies CASSLDTGAGELFF.

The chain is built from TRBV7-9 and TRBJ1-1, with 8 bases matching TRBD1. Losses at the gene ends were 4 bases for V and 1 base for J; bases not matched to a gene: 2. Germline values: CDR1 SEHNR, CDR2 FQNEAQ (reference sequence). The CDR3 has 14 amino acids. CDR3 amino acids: CASSSGQGNTEAFF. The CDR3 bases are TGTGCCAGCAGCTCTGGACAGGGGAACACTGAAGCTTTCTTT.

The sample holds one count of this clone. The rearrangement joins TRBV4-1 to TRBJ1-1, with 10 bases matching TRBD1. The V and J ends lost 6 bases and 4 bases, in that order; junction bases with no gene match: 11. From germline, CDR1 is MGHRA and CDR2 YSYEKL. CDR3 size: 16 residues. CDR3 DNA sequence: TGCGCCAGCAGTCGGGGACAGGGGCCACTGAGCACTGAAGCTTTCTTT. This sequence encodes CASSRGQGPLSTEAFF.

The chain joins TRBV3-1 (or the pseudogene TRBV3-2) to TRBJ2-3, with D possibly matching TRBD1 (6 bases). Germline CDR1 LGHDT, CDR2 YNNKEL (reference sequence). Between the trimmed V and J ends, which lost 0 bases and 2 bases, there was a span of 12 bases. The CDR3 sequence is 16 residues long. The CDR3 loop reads CASSQEQGGDTDTQYF. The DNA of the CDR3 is TGTGCCAGCAGCCAAGAACAGGGTGGGGACACAGATACGCAGTATTTT.

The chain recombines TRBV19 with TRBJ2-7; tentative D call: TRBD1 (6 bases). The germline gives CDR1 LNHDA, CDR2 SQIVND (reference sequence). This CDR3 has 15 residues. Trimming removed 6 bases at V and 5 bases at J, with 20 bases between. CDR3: CASRPETGTGDEQYF. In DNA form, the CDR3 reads TGTGCCAGTAGACCAGAGACAGGCACCGGGGACGAGCAGTACTTC.

The CDR3 DNA sequence: TGTGCCAGCAGAATTTGTTGTTTCTTGCGGGGAAACACCATATATTTT. Translation gives CASRICCFLRGNTIYF. The J gene is TRBJ1-3, the V gene TRBV21-1. TRBV21-1 is an annotated pseudogene. This CDR3 region has 16 residues.

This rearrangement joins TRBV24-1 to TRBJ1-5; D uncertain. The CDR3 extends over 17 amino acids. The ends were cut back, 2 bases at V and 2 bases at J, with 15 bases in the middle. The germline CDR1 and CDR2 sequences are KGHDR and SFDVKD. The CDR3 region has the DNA TGTGCCACCAGTGATTCCCTGGGTAGGGAGGGCAATCAGCCCCAGCATTTT. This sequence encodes CATSDSLGREGNQPQHF.

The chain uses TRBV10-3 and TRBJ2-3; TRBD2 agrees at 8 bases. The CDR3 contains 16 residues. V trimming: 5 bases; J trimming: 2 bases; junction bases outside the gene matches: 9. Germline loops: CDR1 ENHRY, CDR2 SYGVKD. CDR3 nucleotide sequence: TGTGCCATCAGTCCCGGCAGCGGGGGTCTCACAGATACGCAGTATTTT. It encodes CAISPGSGGLTDTQYF.

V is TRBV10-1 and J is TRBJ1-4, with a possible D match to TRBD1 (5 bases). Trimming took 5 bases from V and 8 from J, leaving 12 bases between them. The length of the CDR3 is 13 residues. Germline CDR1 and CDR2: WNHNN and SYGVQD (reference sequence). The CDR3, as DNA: TGCGCCAGCAGTCGGACAATACAGGAAAAACTGTTTTTT. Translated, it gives CASSRTIQEKLFF.

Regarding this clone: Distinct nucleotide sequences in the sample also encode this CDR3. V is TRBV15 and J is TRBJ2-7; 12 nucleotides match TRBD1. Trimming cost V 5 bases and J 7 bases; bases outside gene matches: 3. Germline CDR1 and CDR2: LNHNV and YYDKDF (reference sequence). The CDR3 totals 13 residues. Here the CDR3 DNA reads TGTGCCACCAGCCGGGACAGGGGGCGTGAGCAGTACTTC. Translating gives CATSRDRGREQYF.

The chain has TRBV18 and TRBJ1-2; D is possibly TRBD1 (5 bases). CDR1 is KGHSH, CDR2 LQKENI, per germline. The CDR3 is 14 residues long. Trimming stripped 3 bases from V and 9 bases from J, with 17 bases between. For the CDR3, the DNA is TGTGCCAGCTCACCTTCGCAAGACAGAGTGCGCTACACCTTC. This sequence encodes CASSPSQDRVRYTF.

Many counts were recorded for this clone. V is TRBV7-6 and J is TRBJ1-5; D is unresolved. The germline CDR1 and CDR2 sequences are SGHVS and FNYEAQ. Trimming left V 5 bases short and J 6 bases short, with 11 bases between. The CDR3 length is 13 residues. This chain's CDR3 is CASSPRDLQPQHF. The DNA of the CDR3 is TGTGCCAGCAGCCCGCGAGATCTTCAGCCCCAGCATTTT.

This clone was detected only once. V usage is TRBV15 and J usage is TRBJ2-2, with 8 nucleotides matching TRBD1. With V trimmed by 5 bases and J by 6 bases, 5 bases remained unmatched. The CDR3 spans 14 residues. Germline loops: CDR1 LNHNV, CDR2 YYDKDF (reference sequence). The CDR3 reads CATSASGGPGELFF. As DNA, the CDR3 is TGTGCCACCAGCGCATCAGGGGGCCCCGGGGAGCTGTTTTTT.

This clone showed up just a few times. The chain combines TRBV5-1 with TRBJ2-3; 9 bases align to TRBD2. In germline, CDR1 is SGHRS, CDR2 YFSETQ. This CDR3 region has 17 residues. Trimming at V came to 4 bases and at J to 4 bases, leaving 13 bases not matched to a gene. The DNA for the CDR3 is TGCGCCAGCAGCCGCTCGAGCGGGGGGCCTCAAGCAGATACGCAGTATTTT. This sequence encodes CASSRSSGGPQADTQYF. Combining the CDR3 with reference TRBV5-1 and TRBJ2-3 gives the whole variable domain KAGVTQTPRYLIKTRGQQVTLSCSPISGHRSVSWYQQTPGQGLQFLFEYFSETQRNKGNFPGRFSGRQFSNSRSEMNVSTLELGDSALYLCASSRSSGGPQADTQYFGPGTRLTVL.

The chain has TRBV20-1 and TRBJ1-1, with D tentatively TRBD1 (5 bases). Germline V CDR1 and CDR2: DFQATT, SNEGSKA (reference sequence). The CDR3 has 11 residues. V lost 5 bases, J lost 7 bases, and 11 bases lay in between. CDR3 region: CSAPRQNEAFF. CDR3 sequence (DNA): TGCAGTGCTCCGCGACAGAATGAAGCTTTCTTT.

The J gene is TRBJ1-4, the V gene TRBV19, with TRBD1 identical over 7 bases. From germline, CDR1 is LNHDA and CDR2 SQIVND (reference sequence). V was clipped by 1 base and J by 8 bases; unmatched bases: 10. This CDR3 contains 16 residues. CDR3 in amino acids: CASSIGQTGIGEKLFF. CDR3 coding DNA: TGTGCCAGTAGTATAGGTCAGACAGGGATCGGCGAAAAACTGTTTTTT.

CDR3 protein: CASSDGGGDSPLHF. The CDR3 nucleotides read TGTGCCAGCAGTGACGGTGGCGGAGATTCACCCCTCCACTTT. The V call is TRBV6-4, the J call TRBJ1-6; no clear D. Trimming removed 2 bases from V and 8 bases from J, with 10 bases in between. Germline CDR1 MRHNA, CDR2 SNTAGT. The length of the CDR3 is 14 residues.

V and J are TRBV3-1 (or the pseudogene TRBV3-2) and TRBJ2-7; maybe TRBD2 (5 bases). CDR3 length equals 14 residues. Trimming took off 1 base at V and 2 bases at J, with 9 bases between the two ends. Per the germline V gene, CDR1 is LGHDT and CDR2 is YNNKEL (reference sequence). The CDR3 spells CASSQAGSAYEQYF. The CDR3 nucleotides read TGTGCCAGCAGCCAAGCGGGGTCCGCCTACGAGCAGTACTTC.

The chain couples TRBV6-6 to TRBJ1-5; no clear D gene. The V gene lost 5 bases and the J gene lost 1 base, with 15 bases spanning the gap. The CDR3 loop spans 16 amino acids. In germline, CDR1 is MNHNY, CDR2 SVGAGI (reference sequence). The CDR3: CASSPRVAASNQPQHF. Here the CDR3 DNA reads TGTGCCAGCAGTCCACGAGTCGCAGCGAGCAATCAGCCCCAGCATTTT.

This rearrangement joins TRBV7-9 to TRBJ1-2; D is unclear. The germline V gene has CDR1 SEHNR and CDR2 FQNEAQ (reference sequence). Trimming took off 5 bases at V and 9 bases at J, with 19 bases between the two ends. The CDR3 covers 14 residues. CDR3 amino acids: CASSLQDTSRSYTF. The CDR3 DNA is TGTGCCAGCAGCCTGCAAGACACCAGCCGTAGCTACACCTTC.

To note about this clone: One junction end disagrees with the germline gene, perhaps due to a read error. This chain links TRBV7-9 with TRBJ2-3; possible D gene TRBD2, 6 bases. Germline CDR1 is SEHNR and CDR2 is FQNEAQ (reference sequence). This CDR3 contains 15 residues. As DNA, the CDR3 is TGTGCCAGCAGCATAGCGGTGACTAGCACAGATACGCAGTATTTT. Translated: CASSIAVTSTDTQYF.

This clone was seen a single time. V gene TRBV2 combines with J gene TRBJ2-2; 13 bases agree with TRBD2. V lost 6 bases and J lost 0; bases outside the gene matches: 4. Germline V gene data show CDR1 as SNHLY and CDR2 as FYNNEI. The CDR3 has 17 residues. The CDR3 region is CASRRTSGGTNTGELFF. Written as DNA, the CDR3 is TGTGCCAGCAGACGGACTAGCGGGGGCACGAACACCGGGGAGCTGTTTTTT.

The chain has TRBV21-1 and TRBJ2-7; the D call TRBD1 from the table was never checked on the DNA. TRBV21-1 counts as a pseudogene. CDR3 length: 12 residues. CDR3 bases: TGTGCCAGCAGCCACAGGGGCTACGAGCAGTACTTC. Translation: CASSHRGYEQYF.